This passage covers 29 T cell receptor beta chains from one sample sequenced in a study of blood T cell repertoires in COVID-19. The method was immunoSEQ multiplex PCR; TCRdb's version includes in-frame clones alone and lacks a portion of them. The sample holds about 180,000 clones, approximately 83% seen once. Sequenced material: peripheral blood. The receptor set was obtained from a human donor with active or convalescent COVID-19. The donor label of this sample is uncertain.

This sequence joins TRBV28 and TRBJ2-3; 9 bases line up with TRBD1. The CDR3 runs 15 residues. The germline gives CDR1 MDHEN, CDR2 SYDVKM. Losses at the gene ends were 5 bases for V and 4 bases for J; bases not matched to a gene: 7. CDR3 sequence reads: CASSDYRGLADTQYF. The CDR3 nucleotides are TGTGCCAGCAGTGACTACAGGGGGCTGGCAGATACGCAGTATTTT.

The chain employs TRBV28 and TRBJ2-1; 11 bases map to TRBD2. CDR3 length equals 17 residues. The trim removed 2 bases at V and 1 base at J, leaving 4 bases unmatched. CDR1 is MDHEN, CDR2 SYDVKM, per germline. As DNA, the CDR3 is TGTGCCAGCAGTTTAGGGACTAGCGGCACGTCCTACAATGAGCAGTTCTTC. Encoded protein: CASSLGTSGTSYNEQFF.

A few counts support this clone. The CDR3 loop is CASGGDTEAFF. DNA of the CDR3: TGTGCCAGCGGGGGGGACACTGAAGCTTTCTTT. This chain joins TRBV6-5 and TRBJ1-1; D possibly corresponds to TRBD1 (5 bases). CDR1 MNHEY and CDR2 SVGAGI come from the germline V gene. V was clipped by 8 bases and J by 3 bases, with 7 bases between them. The CDR3 totals 11 residues.

The V and J genes are TRBV2 and TRBJ2-3; 7 positions agree with TRBD2. Germline V CDR1 and CDR2: SNHLY, FYNNEI. J lost 6 bases, V lost 9 bases, and 9 bases had no gene match. CDR3 length equals 13 residues. The DNA of the CDR3 is TGTGCCAGTGCGGGGGTATCGAGCGATACGCAGTATTTT. Its translation: CASAGVSSDTQYF.

CDR3 coding DNA: TGTGCCAGCAGTCGGCTAGCGGGAGAGAGAGAGCAGTACTTC. This gives the protein CASSRLAGEREQYF. This chain connects TRBV25-1 to TRBJ2-7; 10 positions match TRBD2. With V trimmed by 5 bases and J by 7 bases, 8 bases remained unmatched. Germline CDR1 MGHDK, CDR2 SYGVNS. CDR3 size: 14 residues.

This clone was detected once. This chain links TRBV30 with TRBJ2-1, with D unclear. V dropped 8 bases and J dropped 0 bases, with 14 bases sitting between them. Per the germline V gene, CDR1 is GTSNPN and CDR2 is SVGIG (reference sequence). The CDR3 totals 14 residues. In DNA, the CDR3 is TGTGCCGCGAACAGCCCAAGCTCCTACAATGAGCAGTTCTTC. It yields the protein CAANSPSSYNEQFF.

J is TRBJ1-3 and V is TRBV19; D ambiguous. CDR1 is LNHDA and CDR2 is SQIVND in the germline V gene (reference sequence). The CDR3 sequence is 12 residues long. The germline V and J ends were trimmed by 9 bases and 0 bases, with 6 bases remaining between them. CDR3 region: CASESSGNTIYF. As DNA, the CDR3 is TGTGCCAGCGAGAGCTCTGGAAACACCATATATTTT. The full variable domain, rest sourced from reference TRBV19 and TRBJ1-3, is DGGITQSPKYLFRKEGQNVTLSCEQNLNHDAMYWYRQDPGQGLRLIYYSQIVNDFQKGDIAEGYSVSREKKESFPLTVTSAQKNPTAFYLCASESSGNTIYFGEGSWLTVV.

Here the CDR3 DNA reads TGTGCCAGCAGTTACTCTCTGGGACAGGGGGTAAGAGGGACCCAGTACTTC. Protein sequence: CASSYSLGQGVRGTQYF. The chain links TRBV6-2 or TRBV6-3 to TRBJ2-5, with 11 bases fitting TRBD1. V was clipped by 0 bases and J by 7 bases; unmatched bases: 10. The length of the CDR3 is 17 residues. Germline loops: CDR1 MNHEY, CDR2 SVGEGT.

In this sample, this clone turned up a few times. The genes are TRBV27 and TRBJ2-3; no definite D call. The V end was cut by 0 bases, the J end by 7 bases, with 8 bases between. The CDR3 runs 13 residues. CDR1 and CDR2 (germline): MNHEY, SMNVEV (reference sequence). This CDR3 is CASSLSRLNTQYF. The CDR3 DNA reads TGTGCCAGCAGTTTATCTCGACTGAATACGCAGTATTTT.

V and J are TRBV28 and TRBJ1-5, with D perhaps matching TRBD1 (5 bases). The CDR3 length is 19 residues. The germline V gene encodes CDR1 MDHEN and CDR2 SYDVKM. V was clipped by 4 bases and J by 0 bases, with 22 bases between them. CDR3 sequence reads: CASSSRWTPQDDSNQPQHF. For the CDR3, the DNA is TGTGCCAGCAGTTCCCGTTGGACACCGCAAGACGATAGCAATCAGCCCCAGCATTTT.

The chain is built from TRBV11-3 and TRBJ2-7, with TRBD1 matching 9 bases. After removal of 5 bases from V and 6 bases from J, the junction contained 8 bases not matched to a gene. CDR1 is SGHNT and CDR2 is YENEEA in the germline V gene. The CDR3 has 14 residues. CDR3: CASSPGTGLTEQYF. The DNA of the CDR3 is TGTGCCAGCAGCCCCGGGACAGGGCTTACCGAGCAGTACTTC.

Here the CDR3 DNA reads TGTGCCTGGAGTGTAGCTGAAAAACTGTTTTTT. Translation gives CAWSVAEKLFF. This chain joins TRBV30 and TRBJ1-4, with no clear D. V was pared by 0 bases and J by 7 bases, with 3 bases between. The CDR3 consists of 11 residues. In germline, CDR1 is GTSNPN, CDR2 SVGIG (reference sequence).

This sequence joins TRBV24-1 and TRBJ1-2; D might be TRBD1 (6 bases). Trimming removed 7 bases from V and 7 bases from J, with 18 bases in between. Per the germline V gene, CDR1 is KGHDR and CDR2 is SFDVKD. There are 14 residues in the CDR3. CDR3 in amino acids: CATSPDSLGAGYTF. In DNA form, the CDR3 reads TGTGCCACCAGCCCGGACAGCCTCGGGGCTGGCTACACCTTC.

The V and J genes are TRBV10-3 and TRBJ2-7; 10 bases are shared with TRBD1. Germline V CDR1 and CDR2: ENHRY, SYGVKD. J lost 5 bases, V lost 9 bases, and 7 bases had no gene match. CDR3 length: 13 residues. The CDR3 DNA is TGTGCCATTTCGACAGGGGGCGCCCACGAGCAGTACTTC. Amino acids: CAISTGGAHEQYF.

The gene calls are TRBV3-1 (or the pseudogene TRBV3-2) and TRBJ1-4, with TRBD1 identical over 8 bases. The CDR3 loop spans 12 amino acids. V lost 10 bases to trimming and J lost 6 bases; unmatched junction nucleotides: 4. CDR1 and CDR2 from the germline V gene are LGHDT and YNNKEL (reference sequence). In DNA form, the CDR3 reads TGTGCCATCCCACAGGGGGATGAAAAACTGTTTTTT. Translating it yields CAIPQGDEKLFF.

This chain joins TRBV4-3 and TRBJ2-3, with D unclear. Trimming left V 0 bases short and J 2 bases short, with 9 bases between. Germline V gives CDR1 LGHNA, CDR2 YSLEER. This CDR3 is 15 amino acids long. The CDR3, as DNA: TGCGCCAGCAGCCAAGATGTGGGCTACACAGATACGCAGTATTTT. It codes for CASSQDVGYTDTQYF.

This sequence joins TRBV20-1 and TRBJ2-3, with D unclear. Trimming cost V 3 bases and J 4 bases, with 5 bases left between them. The CDR3 consists of 11 residues. From germline, CDR1 is DFQATT and CDR2 SNEGSKA (reference sequence). CDR3 protein: CSASHPDTQYF. Here the CDR3 DNA reads TGCAGTGCTAGTCATCCAGATACGCAGTATTTT.

This clone was seen once. The chain links TRBV5-1 to TRBJ2-5; 12 bases line up with TRBD2. CDR1 and CDR2 from the germline V gene are SGHRS and YFSETQ. This CDR3 has 16 residues. V lost 4 bases, J lost 5 bases, and 9 bases stayed unmatched. The CDR3 DNA reads as TGCGCCAGCAGCCTTCTAGCGGGAGGGCCGGGTGAGACCCAGTACTTC. It encodes CASSLLAGGPGETQYF.

This clone was picked up a small number of times. V is TRBV6-4 and J is TRBJ1-2; D not certain. Trimming pared 5 bases from V and 6 bases from J, leaving 13 bases between. The CDR3 is 13 amino acids. Germline V gives CDR1 MRHNA, CDR2 SNTAGT. The CDR3 DNA is TGTGCCAGCAGTCGGGAGGCGGGGAATGGCTACACCTTC. It is translated as CASSREAGNGYTF.

The chain couples TRBV30 to TRBJ2-1; 9 positions match TRBD1. The V gene end was trimmed by 1 base and the J gene end by 6 bases; junction bases not matched to a gene: 4. This CDR3 has 14 residues. Germline V gene lookup returns CDR1 GTSNPN and CDR2 SVGIG (reference sequence). Written as DNA, the CDR3 is TGTGCCTGGAGTGCCCAGACAGGGGGCAATGAGCAGTTCTTC. This sequence encodes CAWSAQTGGNEQFF.

The V call is TRBV6-6, the J call TRBJ2-7, with 10 bases lining up with TRBD1. The CDR3 runs 14 residues. Trimming cost V 5 bases and J 6 bases; bases outside gene matches: 7. The germline V gene has CDR1 MNHNY and CDR2 SVGAGI (reference sequence). Here the CDR3 DNA reads TGTGCCAGCAGTCGACAGGGGGCACAGGGCGAGCAGTACTTC. Protein product: CASSRQGAQGEQYF.

The rearrangement links TRBV3-1 (or the pseudogene TRBV3-2) to TRBJ2-3, with TRBD2 identical over 10 bases. The CDR3 extends over 22 amino acids. After removal of 0 bases from V and 0 bases from J, the junction contained 18 bases not matched to a gene. CDR1 LGHDT and CDR2 YNNKEL come from the germline V gene (reference sequence). This CDR3 is CASSQDRAALGLAPISTDTQYF. In DNA, the CDR3 is TGTGCCAGCAGCCAAGATCGGGCGGCCTTGGGACTAGCGCCCATTAGCACAGATACGCAGTATTTT.

This clone was picked up many times. This chain connects TRBV2 to TRBJ2-1, with a tentative D call TRBD2 (7 bases). The CDR3 has 15 amino acids. Trimming left V 4 bases short and J 9 bases short, with 19 bases between. The V gene's germline CDR1 is SNHLY and CDR2 FYNNEI. The CDR3 nucleotides read TGTGCCAGCAGTGGGTCCAGGGGAGGGAACGGTGAGCAGTTCTTC. The encoded protein is CASSGSRGGNGEQFF. The whole variable domain, remainder taken from reference TRBV2 and TRBJ2-1, is EPEVTQTPSHQVTQMGQEVILRCVPISNHLYFYWYRQILGQKVEFLVSFYNNEISEKSEIFDDQFSVERPDGSNFTLKIRSTKLEDSAMYFCASSGSRGGNGEQFFGPGTRLTVL.

This chain connects TRBV18 to TRBJ1-6; 8 bases match TRBD1. The CDR3 covers 15 residues. V lost 2 bases to trimming and J lost 8 bases; unmatched junction nucleotides: 5. CDR1 is KGHSH, CDR2 LQKENI, per germline. CDR3 region: CASSPRAGGDSPLHF. For the CDR3, the DNA is TGTGCCAGCTCACCAAGGGCAGGGGGCGATTCACCCCTCCACTTT.

CDR3 DNA: TGTGCCAGCAGTTTATTGTCGAGGACAGATAACTATGGCTACACCTTC. Encoded protein: CASSLLSRTDNYGYTF. The V gene is TRBV28, the J gene TRBJ1-2; a weak D match, TRBD1 (6 bases). Trimming removed 1 base from V and 1 base from J, with 13 bases in between. The CDR3 covers 16 residues. Germline loops: CDR1 MDHEN, CDR2 SYDVKM.

This clone was found once. CDR3 sequence (DNA): TGTGCCAGCAGCTTAGTCGGGTGGGAGCCCTACGAGCAGTACTTC. Its translation is CASSLVGWEPYEQYF. The chain recombines TRBV7-2 with TRBJ2-7; D might be TRBD2 (5 bases). CDR1 and CDR2 from the germline V gene are SGHTA and FQGNSA. V was cut by 1 base and J by 2 bases, with 12 bases left in between. The CDR3 is 15 amino acids. Drawing the rest from reference TRBV7-2 and TRBJ2-7, the complete variable domain is GAGVSQSPSNKVTEKGKDVELRCDPISGHTALYWYRQSLGQGLEFLIYFQGNSAPDKSGLPSDRFSAERTGGSVSTLTIQRTQQEDSAVYLCASSLVGWEPYEQYFGPGTRLTVT.

The chain joins TRBV9 to TRBJ2-5; a weak D match, TRBD2 (5 bases). From germline, CDR1 is SGDLS and CDR2 YYNGEE. The CDR3 extends over 13 amino acids. V shed 2 bases and J shed 3 bases, with 8 bases lying between them. Here the CDR3 reads CASSVEGKETQYF. DNA for the CDR3: TGTGCCAGCAGCGTCGAGGGAAAAGAGACCCAGTACTTC. Drawing the rest from reference TRBV9 and TRBJ2-5, the complete variable domain is DSGVTQTPKHLITATGQRVTLRCSPRSGDLSVYWYQQSLDQGLQFLIQYYNGEERAKGNILERFSAQQFPDLHSELNLSSLELGDSALYFCASSVEGKETQYFGPGTRLLVL.

The chain joins TRBV19 to TRBJ1-5; D is perhaps TRBD1 (5 bases). The CDR3 sequence is 15 residues long. Germline CDR1 reads LNHDA; CDR2 reads SQIVND (reference sequence). V lost 3 bases to trimming and J lost 4 bases, with 13 bases between them. The CDR3 bases are TGTGCCAGTAGTATGACCGGGGGACCAAATCAGCCCCAGCATTTT. Protein product: CASSMTGGPNQPQHF.

This clone showed up just a few times. V usage is TRBV7-8 and J usage is TRBJ2-1; D is uncertain. Germline V gene data show CDR1 as SGHVS and CDR2 as FQNEAQ. CDR3 length: 16 residues. The V gene lost 5 bases and the J gene lost 0 bases, with 14 bases spanning the gap. The chain's CDR3 is CASSPRRLSSYNEQFF. As DNA, the CDR3 is TGTGCCAGCAGCCCCCGGCGGCTGAGCTCCTACAATGAGCAGTTCTTC. The full variable domain, in which reference TRBV7-8 and TRBJ2-1 provide the parts outside the CDR3, is GAGVSQSPRYKVAKRGQDVALRCDPISGHVSLFWYQQALGQGPEFLTYFQNEAQLDKSGLPSDRFFAERPEGSVSTLKIQRTQQEDSAVYLCASSPRRLSSYNEQFFGPGTRLTVL.